These 13 T cell receptor beta chains were sequenced from one sample in a study of T cell changes during pregnancy in multiple sclerosis. The data were produced by immunoSEQ multiplex PCR, yet TCRdb's version contains in-frame clones alone and is incomplete. The sample holds tens of thousands of clones, about 93% seen once. The sample here was CD4+ T cells from peripheral blood mononuclear cells, taken before pregnancy. The origin of the receptors is a female donor with multiple sclerosis, enrolled in a pregnancy study.

This chain links TRBV4-3 with TRBJ2-7; D is unclear. The CDR3 totals 15 residues. CDR1 is LGHNA and CDR2 is YSLEER in the germline V gene. V lost 1 base to trimming and J lost 4 bases, with 14 bases between them. The CDR3 loop is CASSQGSGRGYEQYF. The CDR3 DNA reads TGCGCCAGCAGCCAAGGTTCAGGTCGTGGGTACGAGCAGTACTTC.

This clone was detected a few times. The chain couples TRBV11-2 to TRBJ2-7, with 9 bases identical to TRBD1. Germline V gene sequence: CDR1 SGHAT, CDR2 FQNNGV. The CDR3 has 14 amino acids. Germline trimming cut 4 bases from V and 5 bases from J; bases unmatched to any gene: 6. CDR3 in DNA: TGTGCCAGCAGCTCAACGGGGACAGGGCACGAGCAGTACTTC. Amino acid sequence: CASSSTGTGHEQYF.

This chain joins TRBV27 and TRBJ1-5; D not resolved. The V gene's germline CDR1 is MNHEY and CDR2 SMNVEV (reference sequence). The length of the CDR3 is 13 residues. V was shortened by 1 base and J by 9 bases, with 10 bases between the two germline ends. The CDR3 here is CASSLFGYGPQHF. In nucleotides, the CDR3 is TGTGCCAGCAGTTTATTCGGGTACGGGCCCCAGCATTTT.

The chain links TRBV4-2 to TRBJ1-5, with TRBD1 identical over 9 bases. The CDR3 totals 15 residues. Trimming at V came to 2 bases and at J to 4 bases, leaving 3 bases not matched to a gene. Germline V CDR1 and CDR2: LGHNA, YNFKEQ. The CDR3 here is CASSQLDRGNQPQHF. CDR3 DNA: TGTGCCAGCAGCCAACTTGACAGGGGGAATCAGCCCCAGCATTTT.

This clone was recorded once. CDR3 residues: CASGTGVQSGELFF. CDR3 sequence (DNA): TGCGCCAGCGGGACAGGAGTACAATCCGGGGAGCTGTTTTTT. This chain uses TRBV4-3 with TRBJ2-2, with 8 bases matching TRBD1. V gave up 8 bases and J gave up 6 bases; unmatched junction bases: 8. The germline V gene encodes CDR1 LGHNA and CDR2 YSLEER. There are 14 residues in the CDR3.

This chain connects TRBV14 to TRBJ1-5; no definite D call. CDR3 length: 13 residues. The germline V gene has CDR1 SGHDN and CDR2 FVKESK. V lost 4 bases to trimming and J lost 9 bases, with 13 bases between them. In nucleotides, the CDR3 is TGTGCCAGCAGCCGAGTGAGGGCAGGGCCCCAGCATTTT. It yields the protein CASSRVRAGPQHF. The full variable domain, with the rest looked up from reference TRBV14 and TRBJ1-5, is EAGVTQFPSHSVIEKGQTVTLRCDPISGHDNLYWYRRVMGKEIKFLLHFVKESKQDESGMPNNRFLAERTGGTYSTLKVQPAELEDSGVYFCASSRVRAGPQHFGDGTRLSIL.

This chain uses TRBV14 with TRBJ2-5, with 8 bases identical to TRBD2. The V gene end was trimmed by 2 bases and the J gene end by 1 base; junction bases not matched to a gene: 6. The V gene's germline CDR1 is SGHDN and CDR2 FVKESK. The CDR3 totals 16 residues. CDR3 residues: CASSQRPGLVQETQYF. The CDR3 nucleotides read TGTGCCAGCAGCCAACGGCCGGGACTAGTCCAAGAGACCCAGTACTTC.

The chain couples TRBV7-2 to TRBJ1-1; D is perhaps TRBD1 (6 bases). The CDR3 extends over 18 amino acids. Germline V gives CDR1 SGHTA, CDR2 FQGNSA. V was cut by 5 bases and J by 0 bases, with 22 bases left in between. CDR3 in amino acids: CASSPVGGRGYVNTEAFF. In nucleotides, the CDR3 is TGTGCCAGCAGCCCCGTTGGTGGCAGGGGCTATGTGAACACTGAAGCTTTCTTT.

J is TRBJ1-1 and V is TRBV7-6, with D hard to call. V lost 5 bases to trimming and J lost 2 bases, with 9 bases between them. The CDR3 extends over 13 amino acids. Germline V gene data show CDR1 as SGHVS and CDR2 as FNYEAQ. The CDR3 DNA reads as TGTGCCAGCAGCCGAGGACTAAACACTGAAGCTTTCTTT. This gives the protein CASSRGLNTEAFF.

This chain joins TRBV29-1 and TRBJ2-1, with D perhaps matching TRBD1 (6 bases). V shed 6 bases and J shed 6 bases, with 9 bases lying between them. The CDR3 spans 11 residues. Germline lookup yields CDR1 SQVTM and CDR2 ANQGSEA. The CDR3 nucleotides are TGCAGCGTCTCAGGGGCCAATGAGCAGTTCTTC. Protein: CSVSGANEQFF.

This rearrangement joins TRBV11-2 to TRBJ2-1; 10 nucleotides line up with TRBD1. The CDR3 is made up of 15 amino acids. J gave up 2 bases and V 5 bases, and 3 bases lay outside the gene matches. Per germline, CDR1 SGHAT and CDR2 FQNNGV. The CDR3 bases are TGTGCCAGCAGCGGTGGGACAGGGGCCTACAATGAGCAGTTCTTC. It codes for CASSGGTGAYNEQFF.

The CDR3 DNA is TGTGCCAGCAGCTTAAGGACTGGACTGAGGAACACCGGGGAGCTGTTTTTT. Its translation: CASSLRTGLRNTGELFF. The chain has TRBV7-2 and TRBJ2-2, with D maybe TRBD2 (5 bases). CDR3 size: 17 residues. Trimming took off 2 bases at V and 1 base at J, with 14 bases between the two ends. Germline V gene lookup returns CDR1 SGHTA and CDR2 FQGNSA.

This sequence joins TRBV4-3 and TRBJ2-1; 10 nucleotides agree with TRBD2. The CDR3 is 18 amino acids. CDR1 is LGHNA and CDR2 is YSLEER in the germline V gene. The junction had 5 bases not matched to a gene; V was cut back by 0 bases and J by 0 bases. CDR3: CASSQEDGLADSYNEQFF. In DNA, the CDR3 is TGCGCCAGCAGCCAAGAGGATGGACTAGCGGACTCCTACAATGAGCAGTTCTTC.